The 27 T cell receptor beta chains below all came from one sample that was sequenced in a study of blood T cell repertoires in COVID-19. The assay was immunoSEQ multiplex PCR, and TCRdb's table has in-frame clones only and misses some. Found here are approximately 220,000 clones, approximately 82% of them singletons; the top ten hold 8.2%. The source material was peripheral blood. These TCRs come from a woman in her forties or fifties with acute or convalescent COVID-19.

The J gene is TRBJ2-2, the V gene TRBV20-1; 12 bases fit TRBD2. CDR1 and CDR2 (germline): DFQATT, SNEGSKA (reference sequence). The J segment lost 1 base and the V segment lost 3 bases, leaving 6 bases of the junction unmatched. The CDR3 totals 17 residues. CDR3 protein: CSASGLAGGQNTGELFF. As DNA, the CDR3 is TGCAGTGCTAGTGGGCTAGCGGGAGGGCAGAACACCGGGGAGCTGTTTTTT.

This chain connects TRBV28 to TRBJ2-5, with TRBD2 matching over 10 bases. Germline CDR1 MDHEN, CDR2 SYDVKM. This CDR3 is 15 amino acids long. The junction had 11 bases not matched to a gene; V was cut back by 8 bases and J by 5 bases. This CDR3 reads CASESPAGGGETQYF. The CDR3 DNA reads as TGTGCCAGCGAATCTCCAGCGGGAGGGGGGGAGACCCAGTACTTC.

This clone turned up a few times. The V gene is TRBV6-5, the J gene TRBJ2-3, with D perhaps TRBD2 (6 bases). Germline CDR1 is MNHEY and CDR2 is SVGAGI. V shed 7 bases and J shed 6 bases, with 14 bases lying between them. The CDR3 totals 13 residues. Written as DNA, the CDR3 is TGTGCCAGCATACCAGCCGGGAGCGATACGCAGTATTTT. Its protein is CASIPAGSDTQYF.

The CDR3 region has the DNA TGCGCCAGCAGCTTGTCGAACGCCGGGACAGGGTCCAACAATGAGCAGTTCTTC. Translation: CASSLSNAGTGSNNEQFF. The chain has TRBV5-1 and TRBJ2-1; 9 positions match TRBD1. CDR3 length: 18 amino acids. With 1 base clipped from V and 5 bases from J, the junction kept 13 bases outside the gene matches. Germline V CDR1 and CDR2: SGHRS, YFSETQ.

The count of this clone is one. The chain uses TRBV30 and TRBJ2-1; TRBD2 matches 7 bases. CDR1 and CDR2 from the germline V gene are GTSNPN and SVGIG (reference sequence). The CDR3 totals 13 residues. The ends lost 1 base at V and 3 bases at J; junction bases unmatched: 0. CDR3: CAWSGGGYNEQFF. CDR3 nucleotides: TGTGCCTGGAGTGGGGGGGGCTACAATGAGCAGTTCTTC.

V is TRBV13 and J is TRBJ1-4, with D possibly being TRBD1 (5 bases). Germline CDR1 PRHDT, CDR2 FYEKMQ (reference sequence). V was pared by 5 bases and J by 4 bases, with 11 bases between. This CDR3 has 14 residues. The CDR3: CASSERQYNEKLFF. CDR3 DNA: TGTGCCAGCAGCGAACGACAGTATAATGAAAAACTGTTTTTT.

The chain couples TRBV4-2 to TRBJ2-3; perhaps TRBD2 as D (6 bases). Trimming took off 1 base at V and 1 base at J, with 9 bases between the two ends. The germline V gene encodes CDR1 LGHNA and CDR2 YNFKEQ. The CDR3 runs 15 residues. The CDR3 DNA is TGTGCCAGCAGCCAAGTGGGAGGAGGCACAGATACGCAGTATTTT. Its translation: CASSQVGGGTDTQYF.

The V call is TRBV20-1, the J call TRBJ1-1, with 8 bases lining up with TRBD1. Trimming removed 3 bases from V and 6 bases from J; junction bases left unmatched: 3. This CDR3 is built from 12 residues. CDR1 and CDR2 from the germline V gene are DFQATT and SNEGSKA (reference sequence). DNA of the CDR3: TGCAGTGCTAGTCCGACAGGGGCTGAAGCTTTCTTT. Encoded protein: CSASPTGAEAFF.

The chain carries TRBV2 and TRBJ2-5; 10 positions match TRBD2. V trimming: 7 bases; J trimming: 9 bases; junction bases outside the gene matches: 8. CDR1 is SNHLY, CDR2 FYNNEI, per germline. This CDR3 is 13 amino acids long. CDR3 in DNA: TGTGCCAGCACTGGACTAGCGGCCGGGGCCCAGTACTTC. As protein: CASTGLAAGAQYF. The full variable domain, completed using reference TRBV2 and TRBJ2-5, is EPEVTQTPSHQVTQMGQEVILRCVPISNHLYFYWYRQILGQKVEFLVSFYNNEISEKSEIFDDQFSVERPDGSNFTLKIRSTKLEDSAMYFCASTGLAAGAQYFGPGTRLLVL.

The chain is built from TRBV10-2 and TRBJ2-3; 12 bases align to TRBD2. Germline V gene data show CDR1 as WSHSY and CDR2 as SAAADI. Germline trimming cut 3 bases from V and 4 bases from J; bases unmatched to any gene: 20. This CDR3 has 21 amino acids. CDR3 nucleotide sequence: TGCGCCAGCAGTGAAGTCCGGGGCGCAAGACTAGCGGGAGATAGGGCAGATACGCAGTATTTT. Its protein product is CASSEVRGARLAGDRADTQYF.

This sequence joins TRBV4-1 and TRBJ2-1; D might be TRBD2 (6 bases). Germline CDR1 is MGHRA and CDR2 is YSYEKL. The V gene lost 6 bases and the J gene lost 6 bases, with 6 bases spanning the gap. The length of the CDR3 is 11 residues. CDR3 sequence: CASRGLNEQFF. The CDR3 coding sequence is TGCGCCAGCAGGGGACTCAATGAGCAGTTCTTC.

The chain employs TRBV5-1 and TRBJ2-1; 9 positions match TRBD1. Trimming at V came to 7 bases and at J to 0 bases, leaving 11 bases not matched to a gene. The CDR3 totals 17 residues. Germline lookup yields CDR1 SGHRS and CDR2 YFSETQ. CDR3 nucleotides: TGCGCCAGCGTCCCGGGACAGGGAATAAGCTCCTACAATGAGCAGTTCTTC. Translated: CASVPGQGISSYNEQFF.

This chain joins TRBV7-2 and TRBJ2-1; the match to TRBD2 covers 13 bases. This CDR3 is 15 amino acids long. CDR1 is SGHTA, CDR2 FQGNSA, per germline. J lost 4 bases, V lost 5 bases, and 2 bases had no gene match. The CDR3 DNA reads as TGTGCCAGCAGCCAGGGACTAGCGGGGTACAATGAGCAGTTCTTC. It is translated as CASSQGLAGYNEQFF.

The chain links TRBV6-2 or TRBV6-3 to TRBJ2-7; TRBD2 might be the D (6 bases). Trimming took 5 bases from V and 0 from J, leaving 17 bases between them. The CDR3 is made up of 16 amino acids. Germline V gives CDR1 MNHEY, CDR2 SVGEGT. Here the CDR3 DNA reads TGTGCCAGCAGTGGATTAGCGGAAAAGAACTCCTACGAGCAGTACTTC. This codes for CASSGLAEKNSYEQYF.

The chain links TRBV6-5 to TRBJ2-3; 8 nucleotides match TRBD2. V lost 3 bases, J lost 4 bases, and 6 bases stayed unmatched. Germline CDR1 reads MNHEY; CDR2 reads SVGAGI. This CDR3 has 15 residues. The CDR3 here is CASSYSGGLADTQYF. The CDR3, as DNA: TGTGCCAGCAGTTATTCGGGAGGGCTGGCAGATACGCAGTATTTT.

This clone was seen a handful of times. In nucleotides, the CDR3 is TGCAGCGTTATGTCAGGGCTAAATGAGCAGTTCTTC. Translation: CSVMSGLNEQFF. This chain uses TRBV29-1 with TRBJ2-1; D perhaps matches TRBD1 (5 bases). The CDR3 is made up of 12 amino acids. V dropped 5 bases and J dropped 7 bases, with 12 bases sitting between them. Germline V CDR1 and CDR2: SQVTM, ANQGSEA.

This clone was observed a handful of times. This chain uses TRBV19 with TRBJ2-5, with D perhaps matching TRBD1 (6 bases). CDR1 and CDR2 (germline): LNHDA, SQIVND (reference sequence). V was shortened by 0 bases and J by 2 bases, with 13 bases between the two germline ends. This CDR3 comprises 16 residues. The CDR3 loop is CASSIDPTGLQETQYF. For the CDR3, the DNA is TGTGCCAGTAGTATAGACCCGACAGGTCTTCAAGAGACCCAGTACTTC.

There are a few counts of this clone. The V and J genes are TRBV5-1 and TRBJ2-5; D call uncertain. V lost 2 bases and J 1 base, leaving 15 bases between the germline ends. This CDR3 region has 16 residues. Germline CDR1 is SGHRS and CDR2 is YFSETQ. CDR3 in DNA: TGCGCCAGCAGCTTCATGGCAGGCTCGATCCAAGAGACCCAGTACTTC. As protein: CASSFMAGSIQETQYF.

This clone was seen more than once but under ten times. The CDR3, as DNA: TGTGCCAGCTCACCAACAGTCCTCTCCTACGAGCAGTACTTC. Residues: CASSPTVLSYEQYF. V usage is TRBV18 and J usage is TRBJ2-7; D unresolved. The CDR3 spans 14 residues. Per germline, CDR1 KGHSH and CDR2 LQKENI. The V and J ends lost 2 bases and 0 bases respectively, with 8 bases between them. The full variable domain, in which reference TRBV18 and TRBJ2-7 provide the parts outside the CDR3, is NAGVMQNPRHLVRRRGQEARLRCSPMKGHSHVYWYRQLPEEGLKFMVYLQKENIIDESGMPKERFSAEFPKEGPSILRIQQVVRGDSAAYFCASSPTVLSYEQYFGPGTRLTVT.

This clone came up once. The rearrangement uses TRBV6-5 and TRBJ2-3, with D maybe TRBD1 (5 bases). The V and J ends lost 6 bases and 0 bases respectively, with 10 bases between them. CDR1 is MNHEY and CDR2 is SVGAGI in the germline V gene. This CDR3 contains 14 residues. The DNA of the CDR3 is TGTGCCAGCAGACAGGCATCTAGCACAGATACGCAGTATTTT. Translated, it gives CASRQASSTDTQYF.

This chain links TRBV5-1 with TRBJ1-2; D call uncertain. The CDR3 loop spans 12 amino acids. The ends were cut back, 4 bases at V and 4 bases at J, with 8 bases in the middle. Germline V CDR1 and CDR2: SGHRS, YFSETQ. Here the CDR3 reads CASSAGIYGYTF. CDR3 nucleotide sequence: TGCGCCAGCAGCGCCGGGATCTATGGCTACACCTTC.

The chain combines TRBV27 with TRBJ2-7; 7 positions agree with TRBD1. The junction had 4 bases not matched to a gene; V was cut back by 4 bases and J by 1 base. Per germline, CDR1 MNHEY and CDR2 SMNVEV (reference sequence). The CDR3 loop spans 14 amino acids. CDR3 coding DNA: TGTGCCAGCAGTTCAACAGGGGTTTCCTACGAGCAGTACTTC. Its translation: CASSSTGVSYEQYF.

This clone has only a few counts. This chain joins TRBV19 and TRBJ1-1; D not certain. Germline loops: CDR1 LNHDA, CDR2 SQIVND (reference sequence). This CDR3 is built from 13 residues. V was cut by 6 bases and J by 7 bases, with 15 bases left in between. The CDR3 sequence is CASRPLVSLEAFF. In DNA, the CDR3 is TGTGCCAGTAGGCCACTCGTAAGCCTTGAAGCTTTCTTT.

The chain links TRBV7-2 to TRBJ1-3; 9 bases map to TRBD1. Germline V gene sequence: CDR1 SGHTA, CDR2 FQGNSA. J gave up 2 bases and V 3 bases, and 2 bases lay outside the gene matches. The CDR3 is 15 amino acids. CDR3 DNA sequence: TGTGCCAGCAGCTTGGACAGGGGACCTGGAAACACCATATATTTT. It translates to CASSLDRGPGNTIYF.

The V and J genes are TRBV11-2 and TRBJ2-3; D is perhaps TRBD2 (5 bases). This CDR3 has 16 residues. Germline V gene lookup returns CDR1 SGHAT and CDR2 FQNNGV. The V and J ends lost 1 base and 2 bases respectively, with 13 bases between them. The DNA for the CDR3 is TGTGCCAGCAGCTTAGTCCCGGGGTCCCCCACAGATACGCAGTATTTT. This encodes CASSLVPGSPTDTQYF.

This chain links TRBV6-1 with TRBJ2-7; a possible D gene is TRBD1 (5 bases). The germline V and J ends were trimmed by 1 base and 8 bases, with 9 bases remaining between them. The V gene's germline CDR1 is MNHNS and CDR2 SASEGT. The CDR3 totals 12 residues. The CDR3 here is CASSEVKGQQYF. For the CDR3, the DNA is TGTGCCAGCAGTGAAGTTAAGGGGCAGCAGTACTTC.

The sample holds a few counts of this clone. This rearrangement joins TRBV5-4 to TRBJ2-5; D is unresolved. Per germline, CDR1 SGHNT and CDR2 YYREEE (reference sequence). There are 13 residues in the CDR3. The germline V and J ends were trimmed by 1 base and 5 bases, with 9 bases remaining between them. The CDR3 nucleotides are TGTGCCAGCAGCTTGATGGCGGAGGAGACCCAGTACTTC. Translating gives CASSLMAEETQYF. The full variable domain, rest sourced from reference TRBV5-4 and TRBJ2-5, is ETGVTQSPTHLIKTRGQQVTLRCSSQSGHNTVSWYQQALGQGPQFIFQYYREEENGRGNFPPRFSGLQFPNYSSELNVNALELDDSALYLCASSLMAEETQYFGPGTRLLVL.